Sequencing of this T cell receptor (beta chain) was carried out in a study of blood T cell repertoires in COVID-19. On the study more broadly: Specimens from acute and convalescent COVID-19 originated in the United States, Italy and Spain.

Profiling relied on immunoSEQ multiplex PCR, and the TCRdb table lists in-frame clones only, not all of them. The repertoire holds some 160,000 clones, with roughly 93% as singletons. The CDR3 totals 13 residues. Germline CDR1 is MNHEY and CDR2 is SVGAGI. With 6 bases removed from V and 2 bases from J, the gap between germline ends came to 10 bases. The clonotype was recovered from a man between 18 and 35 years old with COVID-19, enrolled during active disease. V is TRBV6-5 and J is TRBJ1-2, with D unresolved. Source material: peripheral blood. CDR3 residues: CASRKVQNYGYTF. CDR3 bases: TGTGCCAGCAGGAAGGTACAGAACTATGGCTACACCTTC.